The 22 T cell receptor beta chains given below trace back to one sample, sequenced in a study of blood T cells in healthy people across ages. The second PCR ran roughly 7 to 12 cycles with a sample-barcoded 5' primer and J-beta primers. MiXCR, applied by TCRdb to the 5' RACE reads, yields one record per CDR3 protein. The sample records about 830,000 distinct CDR3 sequences, roughly 60% being singletons. The material sequenced was blood. The receptor source for this set is a man aged 25-40 years in good health.

This clonotype was seen a handful of times. The chain combines TRBV4-2 with TRBJ2-7; a weak D match, TRBD1 (8 bases). The CDR3 has 15 residues. Germline CDR1 and CDR2: LGHNA and YNFKEQ. V lost 3 bases to trimming and J lost 4 bases, with 16 bases between them. Here the CDR3 DNA reads TGTGCCAGCAGCCAGCCGACAGGGGAGGGATACGAGCAGTACTTC. Protein: CASSQPTGEGYEQYF.

This clonotype was observed once. The rearrangement links TRBV20-1 to TRBJ1-1; 8 bases are shared with TRBD1. This CDR3 is built from 14 residues. Germline V gives CDR1 DFQATT, CDR2 SNEGSKA (reference sequence). Losses at the gene ends were 3 bases for V and 5 bases for J; bases not matched to a gene: 8. For the CDR3, the DNA is TGCAGTGCTAGGCTTCAGGGGGCTGGGACTGAAGCTTTCTTT. It is translated as CSARLQGAGTEAFF.

The chain joins TRBV4-2 to TRBJ1-5; TRBD1 matches 8 bases. Germline CDR1 LGHNA, CDR2 YNFKEQ. Trimming took 4 bases from V and 3 from J; bases not matched to a gene: 5. The CDR3 has 15 amino acids. The CDR3 region has the DNA TGTGCCAGCAGCCGCGACAGGGGAGCCAATCAGCCCCAGCATTTT. Protein sequence: CASSRDRGANQPQHF.

This clonotype occurred many times. The chain couples TRBV7-2 to TRBJ2-3, with 10 bases aligning to TRBD2. With 3 bases clipped from V and 8 bases from J, the junction kept 8 bases outside the gene matches. The CDR3 is 15 residues long. Germline loops: CDR1 SGHTA, CDR2 FQGNSA. DNA for the CDR3: TGTGCCAGCAGCTTTGGAAGCGGGGGGGCCCCTACGCAGTATTTT. Translation gives CASSFGSGGAPTQYF. Combining the CDR3 with reference TRBV7-2 and TRBJ2-3 gives the whole variable domain GAGVSQSPSNKVTEKGKDVELRCDPISGHTALYWYRQSLGQGLEFLIYFQGNSAPDKSGLPSDRFSAERTGGSVSTLTIQRTQQEDSAVYLCASSFGSGGAPTQYFGPGTRLTVL.

The chain joins TRBV12-5 to TRBJ1-2, with D possibly TRBD1 on 5 matching bases. With 0 bases removed from V and 3 bases from J, the gap between germline ends came to 11 bases. This CDR3 spans 15 amino acids. Germline values: CDR1 LGHNT, CDR2 FRNRAP. This CDR3 reads CASGLVRRGDYGYTF. CDR3 DNA sequence: TGTGCTAGTGGTTTGGTACGACGGGGGGACTATGGCTACACCTTC. Combining the CDR3 with reference TRBV12-5 and TRBJ1-2 gives the whole variable domain DARVTQTPRHKVTEMGQEVTMRCQPILGHNTVFWYRQTMMQGLELLAYFRNRAPLDDSGMPKDRFSAEMPDATLATLKIQPSEPRDSAVYFCASGLVRRGDYGYTFGSGTRLTVV.

The CDR3 sequence: CASSGQVAGTDTQYF. The CDR3 DNA sequence: TGTGCCAGCAGCGGACAGGTAGCGGGCACAGATACGCAGTATTTT. V usage is TRBV9 and J usage is TRBJ2-3, with D perhaps assigned TRBD1 or TRBD2 (6 bases each). V lost 3 bases to trimming and J lost 1 base, with 12 bases between them. Germline values: CDR1 SGDLS, CDR2 YYNGEE. This CDR3 spans 15 amino acids.

The chain couples TRBV28 to TRBJ2-5, with 7 nucleotides matching TRBD2. Germline V lookup: CDR1 MDHEN, CDR2 SYDVKM. Trimming took 7 bases from V and 5 from J; bases not matched to a gene: 13. This CDR3 has 15 residues. The CDR3 loop reads CASKLLDKAGETQYF. The CDR3 nucleotides read TGTGCCAGCAAACTTCTTGATAAAGCGGGGGAGACCCAGTACTTC.

The chain combines TRBV9 with TRBJ2-1; D could derive from TRBD1 or TRBD2 (5 bases each). The J call is doubtful: the DNA matches TRBJ2-7 better. Germline CDR1 reads SGDLS; CDR2 reads YYNGEE. The CDR3 is 15 amino acids. CDR3 nucleotides: TGTGCCAGCAGCGGGGGGACGGGTGCCAACAATGAGCAGTACTTC. Its protein is CASSGGTGANNEQYF.

The rearrangement joins TRBV5-1 to TRBJ2-7; no firm D call. The last part of the DNA fits TRBJ2-5 better; the J call may be wrong. This CDR3 is 11 amino acids long. The germline V gene has CDR1 SGHRS and CDR2 YFSETQ. Here the CDR3 reads CASSLEQTQYF. CDR3 sequence (DNA): TGCGCCAGCAGCTTGGAGCAGACCCAGTACTTC.

This chain connects TRBV30 to TRBJ2-5; TRBD2 aligns across 8 bases. The DNA end is a closer match to TRBJ2-7, so the J assignment may be wrong. Germline CDR1 and CDR2: GTSNPN and SVGIG (reference sequence). CDR3 length equals 13 residues. The CDR3 here is CAWFNGGAYEQYF. CDR3 sequence (DNA): TGTGCCTGGTTTAACGGGGGGGCCTACGAGCAGTACTTC.

This sequence joins TRBV12-3 or TRBV12-4 and TRBJ1-6; the D is unclear. The CDR3 length is 15 residues. Trimming removed 9 bases from V and 0 bases from J, with 12 bases in between. The CDR3 sequence: CASSTGSSYNSPLHF. In nucleotides, the CDR3 is TGTGCCAGTTCGACGGGAAGCTCCTATAATTCACCCCTCCACTTT.

This chain joins TRBV6-2 or TRBV6-3 and TRBJ2-1, with D perhaps TRBD2 (5 bases). V was clipped by 6 bases and J by 0 bases, with 15 bases between them. This CDR3 region has 16 residues. Germline CDR1 and CDR2: MNHEY and SVGEGT. CDR3 bases: TGTGCCAGCAGCACACAAGGACTCAGCTCCTACAATGAGCAGTTCTTC. This sequence encodes CASSTQGLSSYNEQFF.

V gene TRBV12-3 or TRBV12-4 combines with J gene TRBJ1-2; 10 positions agree with TRBD1. V dropped 7 bases and J dropped 7; count of bases not matched to a gene: 15. CDR3 length equals 16 residues. The chain's CDR3 is CASTETGGAGETGYTF. The CDR3 region has the DNA TGTGCCAGCACGGAGACAGGGGGCGCGGGGGAGACTGGCTACACCTTC.

This clonotype was detected many times. The chain employs TRBV20-1 and TRBJ2-7; unclear D gene. V lost 5 bases and J 2 bases, leaving 16 bases between the germline ends. Germline-derived CDR1 and CDR2 are DFQATT and SNEGSKA (reference sequence). CDR3 length: 14 amino acids. CDR3 sequence reads: CSAYDLRAAYEQYF. CDR3 nucleotide sequence: TGCAGTGCTTACGACCTTAGGGCAGCCTACGAGCAGTACTTC.

This chain connects TRBV6-2 or TRBV6-3 to TRBJ2-5; 8 bases line up with TRBD1. The V gene end was trimmed by 2 bases and the J gene end by 4 bases; junction bases not matched to a gene: 6. The CDR3 has 15 residues. Germline CDR1 reads MNHEY; CDR2 reads SVGEGT. Here the CDR3 DNA reads TGTGCCAGCAGTTACGGGGCAGGGGGCGGAGAGACCCAGTACTTC. It is translated as CASSYGAGGGETQYF.

The chain employs TRBV27 and TRBJ2-7; D perhaps matches TRBD2 (6 bases). V lost 5 bases to trimming and J lost 5 bases, with 13 bases between them. This CDR3 comprises 13 residues. In germline, CDR1 is MNHEY, CDR2 SMNVEV (reference sequence). The CDR3, as DNA: TGTGCCAGCAGTCGGGGTGGGAGGAACGAGCAGTACTTC. Translation: CASSRGGRNEQYF.

The chain uses TRBV7-9 and TRBJ1-6, with D hard to call. Germline V gives CDR1 SEHNR, CDR2 FQNEAQ (reference sequence). Between the trimmed V and J ends, which lost 3 bases and 3 bases, there was a span of 15 bases. This CDR3 has 17 residues. The CDR3 reads CASSLVSSNSYNSPLHF. CDR3 sequence (DNA): TGTGCCAGCAGCTTGGTGTCCAGTAACAGCTATAATTCACCCCTCCACTTT.

This chain connects TRBV6-6 to TRBJ2-3; the D gene is possibly TRBD2 (5 bases). CDR1 MNHNY and CDR2 SVGAGI come from the germline V gene (reference sequence). V lost 0 bases and J 0 bases, leaving 10 bases between the germline ends. The CDR3 sequence is 16 residues long. The CDR3 DNA follows: TGTGCCAGCAGTTACTCGCGGGCGGGCAGCACAGATACGCAGTATTTT. Translated, it gives CASSYSRAGSTDTQYF.

The chain joins TRBV9 to TRBJ2-3; no clear D gene. V was clipped by 0 bases and J by 2 bases, with 13 bases between them. The germline gives CDR1 SGDLS, CDR2 YYNGEE. CDR3 length: 16 amino acids. CDR3 loop: CASSVGVKGVTDTQYF. DNA for the CDR3: TGTGCCAGCAGCGTAGGTGTAAAGGGTGTCACAGATACGCAGTATTTT.

V usage is TRBV15 and J usage is TRBJ1-4; D is undetermined. The germline CDR1 and CDR2 sequences are LNHNV and YYDKDF (reference sequence). The CDR3 extends over 14 amino acids. The V end was cut by 0 bases, the J end by 8 bases, with 10 bases between. The CDR3 spells CATSRDMGDEKLFF. The CDR3, as DNA: TGTGCCACCAGCAGAGATATGGGAGACGAAAAACTGTTTTTT.

J is TRBJ2-4 and V is TRBV6-1; no definite D call. The tail of the sequence fits TRBJ2-5 better, so the J call may be wrong. The CDR3 is 15 amino acids. CDR1 and CDR2 from the germline V gene are MNHNS and SASEGT. Here the CDR3 reads CASSEWSALQETQYF. The DNA for the CDR3 is TGTGCCAGCAGTGAATGGTCAGCCCTCCAAGAGACCCAGTACTTC.

In its sample, this clonotype was seen once. V is TRBV5-1 and J is TRBJ2-3; D remains ambiguous. Trimming took off 0 bases at V and 3 bases at J, with 8 bases between the two ends. CDR3 length: 14 residues. Germline CDR1 and CDR2: SGHRS and YFSETQ. CDR3 nucleotides: TGCGCCAGCAGCTTGGATCCCGGTACAGATACGCAGTATTTT. This codes for CASSLDPGTDTQYF.